The present T cell receptor (beta chain) was sequenced within a study of long-term antiretroviral therapy in people with HIV (dated by TCRdb to between 2020 and 2023). Regarding the research as a whole: The earliest samples were collected about a decade before the 2015 WHO recommendation for immediate ART, when ART was typically delayed until CD4 counts fell. From 30 to 35 adults with confirmed HIV infection, the cohort provided approximately 190 cryopreserved PBMC samples, gathered serially across a mean of approximately six years (range 1-12). About a third of the roughly 30 participants with HIV were female. No cross-contamination during QIAcube processing was seen in test extractions of a monoclonal T-cell line run alongside a few dozen polyclonal samples. A retrospective serial study tested whether changes in peripheral blood TRB repertoire composition and diversity were associated with ART initiation and durable HIV suppression.

Inclusion was restricted to participants for whom at least one PBMC sample before ART initiation and at least two post-ART samples were available. Treatment was received in the United States of America by all participants with HIV. Before DNA extraction, cryopreserved samples of roughly 1-11 million PBMC were thawed and then washed. At the time of the earliest PBMC sample, participants with HIV were aged between roughly 23 and 60 years. Each participant contributed PBMC samples from 1-4 timepoints before ART initiation and 2-8 timepoints after ART initiation, with a median of 7 samples. For every participant, serial HIV viral load, CD4+ T-cell count, ART history and demographic data were obtained. Genomic DNA was extracted from unsorted PBMC with a Qiagen kit on a QIAcube, processed in batches of 12 samples. Points the paper makes about the study in general: Starting ART was linked to a significant rise in TRB diversity, yet even after long-term ART the diversity remained significantly lower than in transplant donor controls. Expanded TRB clones identified before ART initiation dominated the repertoire at all time points, although this dominance fluctuated and declined in many PLHIV after ART. Limited PBMC availability meant only the TCR beta chain was sequenced, without alpha chain pairing. The samples span the years 2004 to 2017, and the ART regimens used at that time may not be as effective as current regimens. Inferences about post-ART repertoire changes are limited because no data were available on ART adherence, viral resistance or therapy changes. Because cell numbers in pre-ART samples were limited, unsorted PBMC were profiled instead of sorted CD4+ and CD8+ T cells. HIV repertoires had narrower CDR3 length ranges than controls, and the network structure suggested an antigen-experienced repertoire that shifted only slightly toward naive after ART.

As to this clone: Its antigen is currently not known. Nothing much larger sits one base from this clone, and base qualities are not available.

The immunoSEQ hsTCRB v3.0 assay was used at survey level resolution to sequence the TRB variable region. The targeted TRB sequencing depth was roughly 40,000-55,000 T-cell genomes per sample. TRB libraries were pooled and sequenced on an Illumina MiSeq using a v3 150-cycle kit. Concerning the study's data processing: Analysis of repertoires was carried out in R inside a reproducible Nextflow workflow spanning QC, data transformation and analysis. Custom analyses were implemented in LymphoSeq2, an R package for AIRR-Seq data exploration. After excluding a handful of samples that yielded fewer than 5000 total TRB sequences, fewer than 200 HIV repertoires remained for analysis. Among the roughly 180 retained HIV repertoires, more than 55 were collected before ART initiation and 129 after ART initiation. Repertoires were downsampled to 5000 TRB nucleotide sequences, and summary statistics were averaged over 100 downsampling iterations. TRB sequences were retained for analysis only if CDR3 regions of at least seven amino acids were present. A Shannon entropy-derived clonality score and the Gini coefficient were used to measure diversity. Repertoire networks linked the top 5000 CDR3 amino acid sequences whenever two sequences differed by an edit distance of one. For TRB CDR3 amino acid sequences, GLIPH2 was used to predict antigen specificity groups and MHC restriction. CDR3 amino acid sequences were matched against VDJdb and McPAS-TCR to flag known CMV, EBV, HIV or tissue antigen associations. Pre-ART, post-ART and control groups were compared with Wilcoxon signed-rank tests and Holm-Bonferroni correction. TCRdb obtained this table from immuneACCESS and retained in-frame rearrangements with V and J assigned. These tables miss some clones; where compared with another copy, unresolved V genes account for less than half of the shortfall, and the remainder is unexplained. The V and J calls and clone size come from that table; D and trimming were worked out from the DNA. A total of roughly 28,000 clones appear in this sample, roughly 80% of them only once. Approximately 9% of the sample is in the top ten clones.

The TCR comes from a man between 40 and 49 years old with HIV. Sequencing was performed on unsorted PBMCs, taken 3 years after starting antiretroviral therapy.

The nucleotide sequence reads TGTGCCAGCCGGACTAGCGGGAGCCCCACCGGGGAGCTGTTTTTT. Its product reads: CASRTSGSPTGELFF. The receptor chain draws on TRBV27 and TRBJ2-2; 13 central bases correspond to TRBD2. There are 15 amino acids in the CDR3, from cysteine to phenylalanine inclusive. CDR3 DNA is the only sequence kept; it has 45 bases, read in frame from the first base. CDR1 MNHEY and CDR2 SMNVEV were looked up in the germline V gene (reference sequence). From V the trimming removes 8 bases and from J it removes 4 bases, while the gene matches leave 4 bases of the junction unaccounted for.